A selection of T cell receptor beta chains follows, all from one sample in a study of cytomegalovirus exposure and HLA in healthy donors. Some clones are missing from TCRdb's copy, which holds only in-frame ones; the method was immunoSEQ multiplex PCR. Among approximately 300,000 clones listed, roughly 88% were seen once. The specimen was PBMCs. The receptors come from a young woman in good health and CMV-seronegative. The CDR3 runs from the conserved cysteine through the conserved F or W. Expanded clones get a size class; other rows say once, few or many, or leave the size out.

TRBV28	16	NA	TRBJ2-7	CASSSPGQGNTYEQYF
TRBV4-3	13	NA	TRBJ1-5	CASSPDREQPQHF
TRBV7-3	14	NA	TRBJ2-3	CASSLSTQADTQYF
TRBV19	15	once	TRBJ2-7	CASSPGTSVSYEQYF
TRBV7-2	14	NA	TRBJ2-1	CASIQLPETDEQFF
TRBV11-2	13	NA	TRBJ1-2	CASNRIGAYGYTF
TRBV6-5	13	NA	TRBJ2-3	CASSYGGIDTQYF
TRBV19	15	NA	TRBJ2-3	CASSIPGLGTDTQYF
TRBV13	16	NA	TRBJ2-5	CASSSNPGLAEETQYF
TRBV29-1	15	NA	TRBJ2-7	CSVAITRRGTYEQYF
TRBV27	14	NA	TRBJ1-5	CASRLQGAGQPQHF
TRBV7-2	15	NA	TRBJ1-5	CASSLIGQHNQPQHF
TRBV5-1	13	NA	TRBJ2-3	CASSPGQSDTQYF
TRBV5-1	16	once	TRBJ2-3	CASSLEALSSTDTQYF
TRBV9	14	NA	TRBJ2-2	CASSVVAIQGELFF
TRBV5-1	15	NA	TRBJ2-7	CASSSLAGGWYEQYF
TRBV30	16	NA	TRBJ1-1	CAWNQRGHRRNTEAFF
TRBV6-5	15	NA	TRBJ2-3	CASSYSSGSLDTQYF
TRBV13	16	NA	TRBJ2-1	CASSLVGTSGSGEQFF
TRBV27	13	NA	TRBJ1-1	CASSPVDRREAFF
TRBV7-3	14	once	TRBJ2-5	CASSPRPGGETQYF
TRBV28	13	once	TRBJ1-1	CASSLLGQGKAFF
TRBV6-5	13	NA	TRBJ2-7	CASSLDSSREQYF
TRBV4-2	15	NA	TRBJ1-5	CASSQDTGHNRPQHF
TRBV27	15	NA	TRBJ1-1	CASSWGRGQNTEAFF
TRBV9	17	NA	TRBJ2-7	CASSSHPGENSAYEQYF
TRBV7-6	20	NA	TRBJ2-1	CASSSRPTSPLEGVINEQFF
TRBV15	14	NA	TRBJ2-5	CATSVGGPQETQYF
TRBV7-9	16	few	TRBJ2-1	CASSPPWREAYNEQFF
TRBV6-5	13	few	TRBJ2-2	CATGRWNTGELFF
TRBV21-1	20	NA	TRBJ1-2	CASSKGRRRTGLSKGHGYTF
TRBV9	14	NA	TRBJ1-1	CASSSGTGNTEAFF
TRBV18	15	NA	TRBJ1-2	CASSPSGRGATGYTF
TRBV7-2	13	NA	TRBJ2-7	CASSEGLAREQYF
TRBV6-5	13	NA	TRBJ2-5	CASRRTGRETQYF
TRBV28	15	NA	TRBJ1-5	CASSQIDSSNQPQHF
TRBV7-3	17	NA	TRBJ2-1	CASSSSEPGLAYNEQFF
TRBV4-2	13	few	TRBJ2-7	CASSPGLADEQYF
TRBV6-5	13	NA	TRBJ2-3	CASRRDRGDTQYF
TRBV10-3	15	NA	TRBJ2-5	CAIAEREGVGETQYF
TRBV4-1	11	once	TRBJ2-3	CASSRLDTQYF
TRBV4-3	18	NA	TRBJ2-1	CASSQDLGGSGRDNEQFF
TRBV25-1	12	NA	TRBJ1-1	CASSEHSLLAFF
TRBV7-2	14	NA	TRBJ2-1	CASSPGNAFNEQFF
TRBV18	18	NA	TRBJ2-7	CASSLGTSGITATYEQYF
TRBV6-6	15	NA	TRBJ2-7	CASSSRDSPSYEQYF
TRBV27	16	NA	TRBJ1-5	CASSQRTPRGNQPQHF
TRBV5-4	14	NA	TRBJ2-3	CASSHLAGTDTQYF
TRBV9	18	NA	TRBJ2-5	CASSKRGSFFPYQETQYF
TRBV10-3	12	NA	TRBJ2-5	CATGQGPETQYF
TRBV19	14	NA	TRBJ2-7	CASSRTGTAYEQYF
TRBV27	13	NA	TRBJ2-2	CASRAGITGELFF
TRBV6-1	14	NA	TRBJ2-7	CASSGLAGTYEQYF
TRBV28	11	once	TRBJ2-7	CASSRGYEQYF
TRBV6-5	15	NA	TRBJ2-2	CASSYNGVNTGELFF
TRBV10-3	14	NA	TRBJ1-2	CAIRSQGDNYGYTF
TRBV4-2	14	NA	TRBJ2-3	CASSQESSVDTQYF
TRBV7-8	16	NA	TRBJ1-1	CASSLDRGLMNTEAFF
TRBV7-9	14	NA	TRBJ2-2	CASSFAGVTGELFF
TRBV29-1	14	NA	TRBJ2-7	CSVDSQGASYEQYF